This T cell receptor beta chain originates from a study of technical replicates of blood from several donors. The CDR3 runs to 12 residues. The V gene's germline CDR1 is SGHDN and CDR2 FVKESK. V dropped 5 bases and J dropped 11 bases, with 12 bases sitting between them. The repertoire was sequenced with immunoSEQ multiplex PCR; TCRdb's copy has only in-frame clones and lacks some. The sample has about 68,000 clones, approximately 97% seen once. The gene calls are TRBV14 and TRBJ1-4; possible D gene TRBD1, 5 bases. The source is a human donor in good health. Sample: T cells isolated from PBMCs. This CDR3 is CASSFNKGKLFF. Written as DNA, the CDR3 is TGTGCCAGCAGCTTTAATAAGGGGAAACTGTTTTTT.